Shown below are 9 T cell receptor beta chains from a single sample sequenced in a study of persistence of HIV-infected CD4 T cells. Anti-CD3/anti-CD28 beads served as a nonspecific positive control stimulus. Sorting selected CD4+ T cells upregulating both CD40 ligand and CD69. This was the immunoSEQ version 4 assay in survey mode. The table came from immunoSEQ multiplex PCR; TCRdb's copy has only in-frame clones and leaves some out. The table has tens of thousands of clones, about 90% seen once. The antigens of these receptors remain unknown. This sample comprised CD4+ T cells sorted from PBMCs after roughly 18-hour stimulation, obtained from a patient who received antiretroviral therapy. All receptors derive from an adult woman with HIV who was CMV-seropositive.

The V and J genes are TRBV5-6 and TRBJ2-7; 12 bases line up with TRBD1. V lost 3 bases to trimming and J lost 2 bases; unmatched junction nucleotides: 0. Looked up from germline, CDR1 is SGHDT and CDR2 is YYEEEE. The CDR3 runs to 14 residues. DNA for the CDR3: TGTGCCAGCAGCTGGGACAGGGGGCCCTACGAGCAGTACTTC. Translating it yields CASSWDRGPYEQYF.

CDR3 DNA: TGTGCCACCAGCAGAGATCGAGACGCTTCCTACAATGAGCAGTTCTTC. The encoded protein is CATSRDRDASYNEQFF. The V gene is TRBV15, the J gene TRBJ2-1; no clear D gene. Germline CDR1 and CDR2: LNHNV and YYDKDF (reference sequence). CDR3 length: 16 amino acids. V was shortened by 0 bases and J by 1 base, with 10 bases between the two germline ends.

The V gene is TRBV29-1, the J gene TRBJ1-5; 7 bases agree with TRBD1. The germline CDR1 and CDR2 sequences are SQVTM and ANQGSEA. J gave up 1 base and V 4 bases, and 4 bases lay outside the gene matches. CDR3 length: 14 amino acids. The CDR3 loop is CSVVQGTSNQPQHF. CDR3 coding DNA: TGCAGCGTTGTACAGGGGACGAGCAATCAGCCCCAGCATTTT.

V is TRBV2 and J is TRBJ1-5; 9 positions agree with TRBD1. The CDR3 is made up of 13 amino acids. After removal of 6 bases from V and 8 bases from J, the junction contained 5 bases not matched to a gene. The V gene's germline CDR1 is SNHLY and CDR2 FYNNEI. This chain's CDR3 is CASRGTGPEPQHF. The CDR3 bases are TGTGCCAGCAGGGGGACAGGGCCCGAGCCCCAGCATTTT.

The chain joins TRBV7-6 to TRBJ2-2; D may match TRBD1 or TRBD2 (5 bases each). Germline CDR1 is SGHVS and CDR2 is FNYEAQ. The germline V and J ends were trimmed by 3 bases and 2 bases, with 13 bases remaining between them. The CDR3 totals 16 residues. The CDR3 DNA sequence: TGTGCCAGCAGCTTCGGGACGAGTGGAAACACCGGGGAGCTGTTTTTT. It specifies CASSFGTSGNTGELFF.

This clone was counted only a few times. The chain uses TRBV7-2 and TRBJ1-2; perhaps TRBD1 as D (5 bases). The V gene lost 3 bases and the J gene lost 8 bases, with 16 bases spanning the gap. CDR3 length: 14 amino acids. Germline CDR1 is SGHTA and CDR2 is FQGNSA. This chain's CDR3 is CASSLGIGARGYTF. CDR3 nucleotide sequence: TGTGCCAGCAGCTTGGGTATAGGGGCACGGGGCTACACCTTC.

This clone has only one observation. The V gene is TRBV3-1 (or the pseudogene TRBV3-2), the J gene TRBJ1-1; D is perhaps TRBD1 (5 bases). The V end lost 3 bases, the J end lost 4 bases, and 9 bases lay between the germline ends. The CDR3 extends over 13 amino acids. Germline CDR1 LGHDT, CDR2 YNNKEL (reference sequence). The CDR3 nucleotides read TGTGCCAGCAGCCAGGGGGGTCTCACTGAAGCTTTCTTT. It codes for CASSQGGLTEAFF.

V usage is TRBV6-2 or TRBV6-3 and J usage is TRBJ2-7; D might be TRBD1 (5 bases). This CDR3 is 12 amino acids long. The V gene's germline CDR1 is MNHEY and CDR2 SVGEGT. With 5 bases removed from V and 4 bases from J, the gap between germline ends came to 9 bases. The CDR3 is CASSRQIYEQYF. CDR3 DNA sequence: TGTGCCAGCAGTAGACAGATTTACGAGCAGTACTTC.

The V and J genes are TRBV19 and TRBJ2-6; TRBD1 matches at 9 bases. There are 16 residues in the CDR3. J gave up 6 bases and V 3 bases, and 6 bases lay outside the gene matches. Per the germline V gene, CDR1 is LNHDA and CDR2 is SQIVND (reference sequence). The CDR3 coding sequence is TGTGCCAGTAGTATCTACCGGGACAGGGAGGCCAACGTCCTGACTTTC. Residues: CASSIYRDREANVLTF.